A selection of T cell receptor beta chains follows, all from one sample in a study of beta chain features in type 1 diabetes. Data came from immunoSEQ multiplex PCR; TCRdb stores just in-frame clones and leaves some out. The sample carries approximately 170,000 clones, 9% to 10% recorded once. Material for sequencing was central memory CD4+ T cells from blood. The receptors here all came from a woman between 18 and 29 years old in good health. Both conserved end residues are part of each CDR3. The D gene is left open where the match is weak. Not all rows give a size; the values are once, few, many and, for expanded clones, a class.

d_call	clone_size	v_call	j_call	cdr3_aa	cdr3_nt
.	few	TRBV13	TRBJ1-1	CASSSTGQVAFF	TGTGCCAGCTCATCTACAGGGCAGGTAGCTTTCTTT
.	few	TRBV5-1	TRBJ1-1	CASSLEGRGNTEAFF	TGCGCCAGCAGCTTGGAAGGCCGGGGGAACACTGAAGCTTTCTTT
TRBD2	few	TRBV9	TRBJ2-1	CASSVETSGRGEQFF	TGTGCCAGCAGCGTAGAAACTAGCGGGAGGGGTGAGCAGTTCTTC
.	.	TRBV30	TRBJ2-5	CAWSVTPGEQYF	TGTGCCTGGAGTGTAACCCCCGGGGAGCAGTACTTC
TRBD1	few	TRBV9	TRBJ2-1	CASSQSGTASYNEQFF	TGTGCCAGCAGCCAATCCGGGACAGCGAGCTACAATGAGCAGTTCTTC
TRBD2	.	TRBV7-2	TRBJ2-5	CASSRTSGGVETQYF	TGTGCCAGCAGCAGGACTAGCGGGGGGGTTGAGACCCAGTACTTC
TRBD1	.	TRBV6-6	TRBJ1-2	CASTPPGQQGNGYTF	TGTGCCAGCACCCCACCGGGACAGCAAGGAAATGGCTACACCTTC
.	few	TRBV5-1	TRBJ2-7	CASSLDRLSSYEQYF	TGCGCCAGCAGCTTAGACAGGCTAAGCTCCTACGAGCAGTACTTC
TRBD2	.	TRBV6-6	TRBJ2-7	CASSYLAESYEQYF	TGTGCCAGCAGTTACCTAGCGGAATCCTACGAGCAGTACTTC
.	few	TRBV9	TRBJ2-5	CASSVVSGFQETQYF	TGTGCCAGCAGCGTAGTTTCCGGTTTCCAAGAGACCCAGTACTTC
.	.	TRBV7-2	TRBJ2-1	CASSLDGGQFYEQFF	TGTGCCAGCAGCTTAGACGGGGGGCAGTTTTATGAGCAGTTCTTC
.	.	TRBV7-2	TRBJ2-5	CASQTAETQYF	TGTGCCAGCCAAACAGCAGAGACCCAGTACTTC
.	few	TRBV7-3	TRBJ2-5	CASSATVEGETQYF	TGTGCCAGCAGCGCAACAGTCGAAGGAGAGACCCAGTACTTC
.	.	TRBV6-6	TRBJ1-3	CASSDIPGNTIYF	TGTGCCAGCAGCGACATACCTGGAAACACCATATATTTT
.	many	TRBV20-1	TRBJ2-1	CSARQAVEQFF	TGCAGTGCCAGACAGGCAGTTGAGCAGTTCTTC
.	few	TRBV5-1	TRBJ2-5	CASSLEGAETQYF	TGCGCCAGCAGCTTAGAAGGGGCCGAGACCCAGTACTTC
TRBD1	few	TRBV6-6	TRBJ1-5	CASQGQGAQPQHF	TGTGCCAGCCAGGGACAGGGGGCTCAGCCCCAGCATTTT